The present entry profiles one T cell receptor (beta chain) with its context. Its antigen is still unknown. Germline V lookup: CDR1 ENHRY, CDR2 SYGVKD. The CDR3 loop spans 13 amino acids. Trimming took off 5 bases at V and 6 bases at J, with 14 bases between the two ends. The data originate from a study of CD8+ T cells in alopecia areata. Looking at the study overall: Treated patients received oral tofacitinib, 5 to 10 mg twice daily. Study-wide points: Scalp repertoires also include resident alphabeta T cells from normal skin. The study found higher clonality in lesional than normal scalp, especially in alopecia totalis/universalis.

RNA, once extracted, was reverse transcribed into cDNA for use as the sequencing template. Generated by immunoSEQ multiplex PCR, the TCRdb table keeps only in-frame clones and is missing some. The sample consists of hundreds of thousands of clones, roughly two thirds of them appearing once. V and J are TRBV10-3 and TRBJ2-7; tentatively, D is TRBD1 (6 bases). The TCR sequence derives from a human donor with alopecia areata. The sample in question was CD4+ T cells sorted from blood, obtained at week 0. In DNA, the CDR3 is TGTGCCATCAGTCAGGGGATTGGTCTCGAGCAGTACTTC. Protein sequence: CAISQGIGLEQYF.